This T cell receptor (beta chain) comes out of a study of tumour-infiltrating T cells in Burkitt lymphoma. Study-level background: Repertoire clonality predicted overall and progression-free survival.

Produced via immunoSEQ multiplex PCR; TCRdb's table is partial and in-frame only. The repertoire consists of thousands of clones, with about 80% occurring once and the leading ten covering 5.5% to 7.5%. The V segment lost 0 bases and the J segment 5 bases; nucleotides outside the gene matches: 4. Germline CDR1 is KGHSH and CDR2 is LQKENI. The CDR3 runs to 16 residues. Sequencing was done on a sample of tumor tissue. This chain joins TRBV18 and TRBJ2-3, with 11 bases lining up with TRBD2. This clonotype originated in a human donor with diffuse large B-cell lymphoma. The CDR3 region is CASSPPASGGRDTQYF. The CDR3 DNA reads as TGTGCCAGCTCACCACCGGCTAGCGGGGGGAGAGATACGCAGTATTTT.